This TCR beta chain came from a study of blood T cell repertoires in COVID-19. Whole-study context: The origin of the acute and convalescent COVID-19 samples was the United States, Italy and Spain.

Clones were read by immunoSEQ multiplex PCR, and TCRdb kept only the in-frame ones, dropping some. The sample includes over 90,000 clones, 80% to 90% seen only once; the top ten take about 18%. This TCR was sampled from a human donor in a cohort sampled during active COVID-19. Sequenced: peripheral blood.

The CDR3 reads CASSTLQGAEETQYF. The DNA of the CDR3 is TGTGCCAGCAGTACACTACAGGGGGCGGAAGAGACCCAGTACTTC. The rearrangement uses TRBV6-2 or TRBV6-3 and TRBJ2-5, with 9 bases that match TRBD1. CDR3 length equals 15 residues. Germline CDR1 MNHEY, CDR2 SVGEGT. The junction had 7 bases not matched to a gene; V was cut back by 5 bases and J by 3 bases.